This record concerns one T cell receptor beta chain sequence. CDR1 and CDR2 from the germline V gene are MNHEY and SMNVEV (reference sequence). This CDR3 is 13 amino acids long. Trimming stripped 3 bases from V and 8 bases from J, with 10 bases between. Authors' analysis steps: Nucleated cell number was recorded as an estimate derived from reference gene primer amplification. Only in-frame clones appear in the TCRdb table, and some are missing; sequencing was by immunoSEQ multiplex PCR. D and trimming come from the DNA, and the V and J calls and clone size come from that table. The table shows 150,000 to 200,000 clones, with roughly 84% occurring only once. These data come from a study of blood T cell repertoires in COVID-19. Study at large: Samples taken during acute and convalescent COVID-19 were collected in the United States, Italy and Spain. The analysed material was cDNA or gDNA that came from T cells, B-cell-depleted T cells, or PBMCs.

Material for sequencing was PBMCs or T cells enriched from blood (not recorded which). This TCR came from a woman between 45 and 60 years old who had recovered from COVID-19. This chain joins TRBV27 and TRBJ1-4; the D is unclear. This CDR3 is CASSFLIGEKLFF. Written as DNA, the CDR3 is TGTGCCAGCAGTTTTCTAATCGGGGAAAAACTGTTTTTT.